This T cell receptor (beta chain) was captured in a study of breast tumors, draining lymph nodes, adjacent tissues. Study-wide results and limits: Data only fit, rather than demonstrated, lymph node origin of most tumor T cells. Luminal-like breast cancer showed significantly greater tumor-nontumor repertoire similarity than basal-like breast cancer did. Tumor repertoires ranked between lymph nodes and nontumor tissue in diversity, with V and J gene preferences.

This clonotype was seen ten or more times. Its target is not known. The CDR3 consists of 16 residues. V lost 1 base, J lost 8 bases, and 10 bases stayed unmatched. Germline CDR1 reads SGDLS; CDR2 reads YYNGEE. The lymph nodes were axillary draining lymph nodes from breast cancer patients. TCRdb reprocessed the multiplex PCR reads via MiXCR and lists one record per CDR3 protein. The table has some 120,000 distinct CDR3 sequences, about 20% seen once. J is TRBJ2-1 and V is TRBV9, with 9 bases identical to TRBD1. Specimen: axillary lymph node tissue. The TCR sequence derives from a female donor with breast cancer. Some clones in this sample may be carry-over from other donors' samples. The CDR3 region is CASSVRPGQGGDEQFF. The CDR3 DNA follows: TGTGCCAGCAGCGTACGCCCGGGACAGGGTGGGGATGAGCAGTTCTTC.